This T cell receptor (beta chain) was sequenced in a study of Ad26.COV2.S vaccination and SARS-CoV-2 variants. Study overall: Enrolled in COV1001, the donor was in the Ad26.COV2.S trial arm, which received the vaccine. The study gave Ad26.COV2.S intramuscularly, once or twice 56 days apart. Study-wide results and limits: Total T cell responses were possibly underestimated by TCR breadth and depth analyses.

To note about this clone: Its antigen is unidentified.

Sequencing was performed with immunoSEQ multiplex PCR; in TCRdb, only in-frame clones are kept and a portion is missing. The profile shows around 350,000 clones, more than 75% of them singletons. Treatment defined: roughly 20 received Ad26.COV2.S at low or high dose, single or two shots; roughly five received placebo; per-sample allocation not given. Each sample was drawn 63 days after the first injection (of vaccine or placebo). An adult of 18-55 years in Boston served as donor. This sequence was found in a person between 18 and 65 years old who received the Ad26.COV2.S COVID-19 vaccine or a placebo. Source: peripheral blood, taken in a trial of Ad26.COV2.S vaccine versus placebo.

The CDR3 DNA reads as TGTGCCAGCTCACCACCAGGGGCCCTGGGTGGCTACACCTTC. It yields the protein CASSPPGALGGYTF. The chain links TRBV18 to TRBJ1-2; D might be TRBD1 (5 bases). In germline, CDR1 is KGHSH, CDR2 LQKENI. This CDR3 spans 14 amino acids. Between the trimmed V and J ends, which lost 0 bases and 7 bases, there was a span of 12 bases.